This entry lists 32 T cell receptor beta chains sequenced from one sample in a study of cytomegalovirus exposure and HLA in healthy donors. 60 Vbeta and 13 Jbeta primers were used in PCR. Libraries were prepared by immunoSEQ multiplex PCR; TCRdb keeps only in-frame clonotypes and omits some of them. The table shows 89,000 or so clones, with roughly 77% occurring only once. The sequenced sample was PBMCs. The origin of the receptors is a man in his 60s in good health and CMV-seronegative.

This clone has only one observation. This chain joins TRBV29-1 and TRBJ2-5, with 15 positions matching TRBD2. The end of the DNA is better explained by TRBJ2-7, so the J call may be wrong. CDR3 length equals 16 residues. CDR1 and CDR2 from the germline V gene are SQVTM and ANQGSEA. CDR3 DNA sequence: TGCAGCGCCCGGACTAGCGGGGGGGCGAGCTCCTACGAGCAGTACTTC. This encodes CSARTSGGASSYEQYF.

This sequence joins TRBV6-6 and TRBJ2-3; 9 bases fit TRBD1. CDR1 and CDR2 (germline): MNHNY, SVGAGI (reference sequence). The CDR3 is 16 amino acids. Trimming cost V 6 bases and J 5 bases; bases outside gene matches: 12. The CDR3 loop is CASRPRDRAMGDTQYF. CDR3 bases: TGTGCCAGCAGGCCCCGGGACAGGGCAATGGGAGATACGCAGTATTTT.

J is TRBJ1-1 and V is TRBV29-1; 10 bases agree with TRBD1. Germline CDR1 SQVTM, CDR2 ANQGSEA. The CDR3 extends over 13 amino acids. CDR3 sequence: CCATDRGGTEAFF. Written as DNA, the CDR3 is TGCTGCGCCACGGACAGGGGGGGCACTGAAGCTTTCTTT.

CDR3 sequence: CASRQLSYEQYF. CDR3 nucleotides: TGCGCCAGCAGACAATTGTCCTACGAGCAGTACTTC. J is TRBJ2-7 and V is TRBV10-2, with D unclear. V was cut by 6 bases and J by 1 base, with 7 bases left in between. The CDR3 runs 12 residues. The germline V gene encodes CDR1 WSHSY and CDR2 SAAADI.

This clone was seen a few times. The rearrangement joins TRBV23-1 to TRBJ2-7; D call uncertain. TRBV23-1 belongs to the ORF category, with a function that is uncertain. The CDR3 runs 14 residues. Trimming shortened V by 0 bases and J by 0 bases, and 6 bases separated the two germline ends. In nucleotides, the CDR3 is TGCGCCAGCAGTCAATCGTACAACTCCTACGAGCAGTACTTC. Its translation: CASSQSYNSYEQYF.

CDR3 sequence reads: CASGPGNTIYF. In DNA form, the CDR3 reads TGTGCATCAGGGCCTGGAAACACCATATATTTT. The V gene is TRBV19, the J gene TRBJ1-3, with D tentatively TRBD1 (5 bases). In germline, CDR1 is LNHDA, CDR2 SQIVND (reference sequence). The CDR3 runs to 11 residues.

The CDR3: CASSADMAQETQYF. The CDR3 DNA is TGTGCCAGCAGCGCCGATATGGCCCAAGAGACCCAGTACTTC. The chain joins TRBV21-1 to TRBJ2-5; the table's D call, TRBD1, was not checked against the DNA. TRBV21-1 is labeled a pseudogene. The CDR3 consists of 14 residues.

The rearrangement joins TRBV9 to TRBJ1-1; the D gene is possibly TRBD1 (6 bases). Per the germline V gene, CDR1 is SGDLS and CDR2 is YYNGEE. Trimming removed 3 bases at V and 6 bases at J, with 18 bases between. The CDR3 is 15 residues long. CDR3 in DNA: TGTGCCAGCAGCGCACAAAGGGGGGGAACGGCTGAAGCTTTCTTT. Its protein product is CASSAQRGGTAEAFF.

V is TRBV2 and J is TRBJ1-1, with D perhaps matching TRBD1 (5 bases). CDR1 is SNHLY, CDR2 FYNNEI, per germline. This CDR3 contains 15 residues. V was trimmed by 1 base and J by 4 bases, leaving 13 bases between them. The CDR3 bases are TGTGCCAGCAGTGAAGAACGAGGGAGGGGCACTGAAGCTTTCTTT. Translation gives CASSEERGRGTEAFF.

A few counts support this clone. This chain joins TRBV9 and TRBJ2-1; possible D gene TRBD2, 6 bases. This CDR3 contains 15 residues. Germline values: CDR1 SGDLS, CDR2 YYNGEE. Between the trimmed V and J ends, which lost 6 bases and 6 bases, there was a span of 19 bases. CDR3 bases: TGTGCCAGCAACCTGAACGGGGGTCAGGTCAATGAGCAGTTCTTC. Translated, it gives CASNLNGGQVNEQFF.

CDR3 region: CASSPGTRADTQYF. Here the CDR3 DNA reads TGTGCCAGCAGTCCCGGGACTCGTGCGGATACGCAGTATTTT. This chain joins TRBV6-6 and TRBJ2-3; TRBD2 is a possible D gene (6 bases). CDR1 and CDR2 from the germline V gene are MNHNY and SVGAGI (reference sequence). The germline V and J ends were trimmed by 5 bases and 6 bases, with 15 bases remaining between them. The CDR3 runs 14 residues.

This clone came up once. CDR3 amino acids: CASSFGLAGGPGELFF. In DNA, the CDR3 is TGTGCCAGCAGTTTCGGACTAGCGGGGGGGCCCGGGGAGCTGTTTTTT. V and J are TRBV27 and TRBJ2-2; 15 nucleotides agree with TRBD2. Germline V gene sequence: CDR1 MNHEY, CDR2 SMNVEV (reference sequence). The CDR3 covers 16 residues. Trimming removed 3 bases from V and 6 bases from J; junction bases left unmatched: 2.

The gene calls are TRBV9 and TRBJ2-3, with 8 bases fitting TRBD2. Germline V lookup: CDR1 SGDLS, CDR2 YYNGEE. The CDR3 is 16 amino acids. Trimming at V came to 0 bases and at J to 1 base, leaving 4 bases not matched to a gene. CDR3 bases: TGTGCCAGCAGCGTAGGAGGGCGGGGGGGCACAGATACGCAGTATTTT. Residues: CASSVGGRGGTDTQYF.

This chain links TRBV19 with TRBJ1-2, with TRBD1 matching 10 bases. J gave up 8 bases and V 5 bases, and 14 bases lay outside the gene matches. Germline CDR1 reads LNHDA; CDR2 reads SQIVND (reference sequence). The CDR3 covers 16 residues. The CDR3 DNA is TGTGCCAGTAGTGCCCGGGACAGGGGCCGGGCGCTCGGCTACACCTTC. It encodes CASSARDRGRALGYTF.

This sequence joins TRBV27 and TRBJ1-1; 9 bases agree with TRBD1. CDR3 length: 14 residues. The trim removed 6 bases at V and 5 bases at J, leaving 7 bases unmatched. Germline V gene sequence: CDR1 MNHEY, CDR2 SMNVEV (reference sequence). The DNA of the CDR3 is TGTGCCAGCAGCTTAATGACAGGGGGTACTGAAGCTTTCTTT. It codes for CASSLMTGGTEAFF.

The chain combines TRBV2 with TRBJ2-5; 7 bases are shared with TRBD1. Trimming took 6 bases from V and 2 from J; bases not matched to a gene: 9. This CDR3 comprises 15 residues. Germline V gene lookup returns CDR1 SNHLY and CDR2 FYNNEI. CDR3 residues: CASSRMTGRQETQYF. CDR3 bases: TGTGCCAGCAGCCGAATGACAGGGCGTCAAGAGACCCAGTACTTC.

This rearrangement joins TRBV30 to TRBJ1-6; no definite D call. CDR3 size: 13 residues. Germline CDR1 is GTSNPN and CDR2 is SVGIG (reference sequence). The germline V and J ends were trimmed by 2 bases and 7 bases, with 9 bases remaining between them. The CDR3 is CAWSWAVNSPLHF. In DNA form, the CDR3 reads TGTGCCTGGAGTTGGGCCGTGAATTCACCCCTCCACTTT.

The chain recombines TRBV5-6 with TRBJ2-1; tentatively, D is TRBD1 (6 bases). This CDR3 comprises 16 residues. V lost 2 bases, J lost 3 bases, and 15 bases lay in between. Germline V gives CDR1 SGHDT, CDR2 YYEEEE. The DNA for the CDR3 is TGTGCCAGCAGCTTCTACGGGGCCAGGGGCTACAATGAGCAGTTCTTC. Translated, it gives CASSFYGARGYNEQFF.

The genes are TRBV5-8 and TRBJ1-2, with D hard to call. The CDR3 spans 10 residues. Deletions cut 2 bases from V and 6 bases from J, with 2 bases between. Germline assignment: CDR1 SGHTS and CDR2 YDEGEE. The CDR3 DNA reads as TGTGCCAGCAGCTTCAATGGCTACACCTTC. It is translated as CASSFNGYTF.

For this clone: At one boundary the junction diverges from the germline segment, which might be a read error. This sequence joins TRBV7-2 and TRBJ1-1; D remains unclear. The CDR3 extends over 13 amino acids. Germline CDR1 reads SGHTA; CDR2 reads FQGNSA. CDR3 sequence: CASSLGRNTEAFF. In nucleotides, the CDR3 is TGTGCCAGCAGCTTAGGGCGGAACACTGAGGCTTTCTTT.

This clone came up a few times. One junction end disagrees with the germline gene, perhaps due to a read error. This chain uses TRBV7-3 with TRBJ1-2, with TRBD1 identical over 8 bases. This CDR3 region has 18 residues. Germline lookup yields CDR1 SGHTA and CDR2 FQGTGA. CDR3 DNA: TGTGCCAGCACCTTAACGGGCCTGGGAACAGGGGGAATAGAAGGCTACACCTTC. It is translated as CASTLTGLGTGGIEGYTF.

The chain carries TRBV2 and TRBJ1-5, with D possibly TRBD1 on 6 matching bases. From germline, CDR1 is SNHLY and CDR2 FYNNEI. The CDR3 is 14 amino acids. Trimming left V 11 bases short and J 8 bases short, with 22 bases between. The CDR3 loop reads CAGKPGHSREPQHF. The CDR3 coding sequence is TGTGCCGGCAAGCCGGGACATTCTAGGGAGCCCCAGCATTTT.

The V call is TRBV27, the J call TRBJ1-2, with 9 nucleotides matching TRBD1. Germline values: CDR1 MNHEY, CDR2 SMNVEV (reference sequence). The CDR3 has 14 amino acids. The junction had 5 bases not matched to a gene; V was cut back by 5 bases and J by 4 bases. The CDR3 DNA reads as TGTGCCAGCAGTCACGACAGGGGGATCTATGGCTACACCTTC. As protein: CASSHDRGIYGYTF.

Concerning this clone itself: Other DNA sequences in the same sample also yield this CDR3. V is TRBV30 and J is TRBJ1-2, with D perhaps matching TRBD1 (6 bases). V was pared by 1 base and J by 4 bases, with 7 bases between. This CDR3 spans 12 amino acids. The germline CDR1 and CDR2 sequences are GTSNPN and SVGIG (reference sequence). The CDR3 sequence: CAWSGGLYGYTF. CDR3 bases: TGTGCCTGGAGTGGGGGGCTCTATGGCTACACCTTC.

This clone has more than one count but fewer than ten. The chain employs TRBV11-2 and TRBJ2-5; 8 bases are shared with TRBD1. The J call may not be correct, given that the DNA end is closer to TRBJ2-7. Germline-derived CDR1 and CDR2 are SGHAT and FQNNGV. The CDR3 extends over 14 amino acids. The CDR3 nucleotides are TGTGCCAGCAGCGACCAGGGGGCGCTTAACGAGCAGTACTTC. Protein product: CASSDQGALNEQYF.

The chain couples TRBV11-3 to TRBJ2-5; D is unresolved. CDR1 and CDR2 from the germline V gene are SGHNT and YENEEA. This CDR3 is 12 amino acids long. Trimming stripped 1 base from V and 12 bases from J, with 12 bases between. Here the CDR3 DNA reads TGTGCCAGCAGCTTAGTCGCGGTCTTAGAGTACTTC. Protein sequence: CASSLVAVLEYF.

This sequence joins TRBV19 and TRBJ2-3; D is unclear. The germline CDR1 and CDR2 sequences are LNHDA and SQIVND (reference sequence). Trimming took off 5 bases at V and 2 bases at J, with 5 bases between the two ends. CDR3 length: 12 amino acids. CDR3 amino acids: CASSGLTDTQYF. In DNA, the CDR3 is TGTGCCAGTAGTGGGCTCACAGATACGCAGTATTTT.

For this clone: The junction does not match germline at one end; this may be a read error. The rearrangement joins TRBV5-6 to TRBJ1-3; TRBD1 might be the D (5 bases). The CDR3 totals 15 residues. Germline values: CDR1 SGHDT, CDR2 YYEEEE. Here the CDR3 reads CASGLSGGSGNTIYF. For the CDR3, the DNA is TGTGCCAGCGGCTTATCGGGGGGTTCTGGAAACACCATATATTTT.

The CDR3 sequence: CASTPGWGGQETQYF. In DNA form, the CDR3 reads TGTGCCAGCACCCCCGGGTGGGGGGGCCAAGAGACCCAGTACTTC. J is TRBJ2-5 and V is TRBV7-7; 7 bases are a match to TRBD2. This CDR3 has 15 amino acids. The V gene end was trimmed by 7 bases and the J gene end by 1 base; junction bases not matched to a gene: 9. Germline V gives CDR1 SSHAT, CDR2 FNYEAQ (reference sequence).

The V gene is TRBV9, the J gene TRBJ2-2; 8 bases map to TRBD2. The CDR3 has 15 amino acids. V shed 3 bases and J 2 bases; nucleotides not matched to a gene: 3. The germline CDR1 and CDR2 sequences are SGDLS and YYNGEE. In DNA, the CDR3 is TGTGCCAGCAGCGCAAGCGGGGGAAACACCGGGGAGCTGTTTTTT. This encodes CASSASGGNTGELFF.

The chain links TRBV29-1 to TRBJ1-1, with D uncertain. V lost 5 bases, J lost 1 base, and 14 bases lay in between. Germline assignment: CDR1 SQVTM and CDR2 ANQGSEA. The CDR3 runs 14 residues. The CDR3 DNA follows: TGCAGCGTTTCCCCGTCCCACAGGAACACTGAAGCTTTCTTT. The encoded protein is CSVSPSHRNTEAFF.

This rearrangement joins TRBV4-1 to TRBJ1-2, with TRBD1 identical over 7 bases. V trimming: 0 bases; J trimming: 5 bases; junction bases outside the gene matches: 6. Germline V gene sequence: CDR1 MGHRA, CDR2 YSYEKL. The CDR3 contains 15 residues. DNA for the CDR3: TGCGCCAGCAGCCAAGATCCGACAGGGTTGTATGGCTACACCTTC. This translates into CASSQDPTGLYGYTF.